The 32 T cell receptor beta chains given below trace back to one sample, sequenced in a study of regulatory T cells in long-lasting Graves disease. Documented time point: newly diagnosed GD, antithyroid drugs for less than 3 months. Construction of the TCR library relied on RNA isolated from PBMCs. Arm-PCR of CDR3 regions and iRepertoire HTBI primers were the basis on which TCR beta libraries were built. TCRdb recomputed calls from the multiplex PCR reads with MiXCR, one row per CDR3 protein. The sample yields about 530,000 distinct CDR3 sequences, roughly a sixth seen once. These data were likewise used in another study, on T cells in Graves' hyperthyroidism and ophthalmopathy.

The specimen comprised peripheral blood mononuclear cells (PBMCs), sampled at new diagnosis, from a patient treated with antithyroid drugs. Receptors originate from a woman aged 35 to 60 with Graves disease.

The chain recombines TRBV3-1 with TRBJ2-7; TRBD1 is a possible D gene (5 bases). There are 13 residues in the CDR3. The germline CDR1 and CDR2 sequences are LGHDT and YNNKEL (reference sequence). The ends were cut back, 1 base at V and 6 bases at J, with 10 bases in the middle. DNA for the CDR3: TGTGCCAGCAGCCAAGGGAAGACAGCCGAGCAGTACTTC. This encodes CASSQGKTAEQYF.

V and J are TRBV19 and TRBJ1-1, with 10 bases matching TRBD1. The CDR3 extends over 16 amino acids. With V trimmed by 5 bases and J by 3 bases, 9 bases remained unmatched. Germline CDR1 LNHDA, CDR2 SQIVND (reference sequence). This chain's CDR3 is CASSARTGTGDTEAFF. The CDR3, as DNA: TGTGCCAGTAGTGCAAGAACCGGGACAGGGGACACTGAAGCTTTCTTT.

A note on this clonotype: A much larger clone differs by one base, so this may be a read error. This sequence joins TRBV7-2 and TRBJ2-5; D not certain. The CDR3 covers 12 residues. The germline V gene has CDR1 SGHTA and CDR2 FQGNSA. CDR3 in DNA: TGTGCCAGCAGCTTGGCTACGCACACCCGGTACTTC. This gives the protein CASSLATHTRYF. Complete variable domain (other parts from reference TRBV7-2 and TRBJ2-5): GAGVSQSPSNKVTEKGKDVELRCDPISGHTALYWYRQSLGQGLEFLIYFQGNSAPDKSGLPSDRFSAERTGGSVSTLTIQRTQQEDSAVYLCASSLATHTRYFGPGTRLLVL.

This clonotype has a handful of counts. The chain combines TRBV19 with TRBJ1-5; D unclear. V gave up 7 bases and J gave up 0 bases, with 10 bases separating them. The CDR3 is 14 amino acids. The germline V gene encodes CDR1 LNHDA and CDR2 SQIVND (reference sequence). CDR3 in amino acids: CASTATNSNQPQHF. The CDR3 DNA is TGTGCCAGTACCGCCACTAATAGCAATCAGCCCCAGCATTTT.

This clonotype was seen at least ten times. For the CDR3, the DNA is TGTGCCAGCAGTTATCTTTGGGGGCTAAAGACCCAGTACTTC. Residues: CASSYLWGLKTQYF. The chain employs TRBV6-2 or TRBV6-3 and TRBJ2-5, with D maybe TRBD1 (6 bases). In germline, CDR1 is MNHEY, CDR2 SVGEGT. The length of the CDR3 is 14 residues. V was clipped by 3 bases and J by 6 bases, with 14 bases between them.

The table lists this clonotype with many counts. The V gene is TRBV12-3 or TRBV12-4, the J gene TRBJ1-5; D gene unclear. The CDR3 has 16 amino acids. V was cut by 1 base and J by 0 bases, with 10 bases left in between. The CDR3 region is CASSLGWADSNQPQHF. CDR3 nucleotides: TGTGCCAGCAGTTTAGGGTGGGCAGATAGCAATCAGCCCCAGCATTTT.

This clonotype was seen many times. The chain joins TRBV5-1 to TRBJ2-5; D is unclear. Germline V gene sequence: CDR1 SGHRS, CDR2 YFSETQ. V was cut by 2 bases and J by 1 base, with 9 bases left in between. The CDR3 sequence is 14 residues long. DNA of the CDR3: TGCGCCAGCAGCTTTCCAGGCCCCCAAGAGACCCAGTACTTC. Its translation: CASSFPGPQETQYF.

The gene calls are TRBV6-1 and TRBJ2-3, with 13 bases aligning to TRBD2. The V and J ends lost 5 bases and 5 bases, in that order; junction bases with no gene match: 10. Per the germline V gene, CDR1 is MNHNS and CDR2 is SASEGT. The CDR3 has 17 residues. The CDR3 DNA follows: TGTGCCAGCAGTCCCTGGACTAGCGGGGGCCGTGGAGATACGCAGTATTTT. Encoded protein: CASSPWTSGGRGDTQYF.

The chain has TRBV5-8 and TRBJ1-2; TRBD1 aligns across 7 bases. Losses at the gene ends were 1 base for V and 3 bases for J; bases not matched to a gene: 6. CDR1 is SGHTS and CDR2 is YDEGEE in the germline V gene. The CDR3 covers 15 residues. CDR3 bases: TGTGCCAGCAGCTTGTCCGGGACAGCTTACTATGGCTACACCTTC. Its translation is CASSLSGTAYYGYTF.

This clonotype was seen repeatedly, ten times or more. This chain joins TRBV12-3 or TRBV12-4 and TRBJ1-2; 7 positions match TRBD1. After removal of 7 bases from V and 4 bases from J, the junction contained 3 bases not matched to a gene. CDR3 size: 12 residues. The CDR3 reads CASNRGPYGYTF. DNA for the CDR3: TGTGCCAGCAACAGGGGACCCTATGGCTACACCTTC.

This clonotype was seen repeatedly, ten times or more. The V call is TRBV28, the J call TRBJ2-7, with TRBD1 identical over 8 bases. The V gene end was trimmed by 4 bases and the J gene end by 3 bases; junction bases not matched to a gene: 8. CDR1 and CDR2 from the germline V gene are MDHEN and SYDVKM. The CDR3 has 15 amino acids. CDR3 loop: CASSSETGERYEQYF. DNA of the CDR3: TGTGCCAGCAGTTCTGAGACAGGGGAGCGCTACGAGCAGTACTTC. Combining the CDR3 with reference TRBV28 and TRBJ2-7 gives the whole variable domain DVKVTQSSRYLVKRTGEKVFLECVQDMDHENMFWYRQDPGLGLRLIYFSYDVKMKEKGDIPEGYSVSREKKERFSLILESASTNQTSMYLCASSSETGERYEQYFGPGTRLTVT.

The J gene is TRBJ2-7, the V gene TRBV12-3 or TRBV12-4; 9 positions match TRBD1. Trimming took 1 base from V and 2 from J; bases not matched to a gene: 6. The CDR3 loop spans 16 amino acids. The CDR3 nucleotides read TGTGCCAGCAGTTTAGGGGGACAGGGACTCCCCTACGAGCAGTACTTC. It yields the protein CASSLGGQGLPYEQYF.

This clonotype was detected many times. V is TRBV20-1 and J is TRBJ2-3, with TRBD2 identical over 8 bases. The CDR3 loop spans 15 amino acids. Germline V gene sequence: CDR1 DFQATT, CDR2 SNEGSKA (reference sequence). V lost 3 bases, J lost 2 bases, and 7 bases stayed unmatched. CDR3 sequence: CSASGGGSPTDTQYF. CDR3 bases: TGCAGTGCTAGTGGCGGGGGGAGCCCCACAGATACGCAGTATTTT.

There are many counts of this clonotype. The CDR3 is CAISANRGGELFF. The DNA for the CDR3 is TGTGCCATCAGTGCTAACAGGGGCGGGGAGCTGTTTTTT. The gene calls are TRBV10-3 and TRBJ2-2; TRBD1 aligns across 7 bases. The CDR3 contains 13 residues. V was clipped by 4 bases and J by 7 bases; unmatched bases: 3. Germline CDR1 is ENHRY and CDR2 is SYGVKD.

This clonotype occurred a few times. The CDR3 loop reads CATSELYFGGVDTQYF. The CDR3 bases are TGTGCCACCAGTGAGTTATATTTCGGGGGAGTAGATACGCAGTATTTT. The chain recombines TRBV24-1 with TRBJ2-3; D might be TRBD2 (6 bases). The CDR3 is 16 amino acids. Trimming cost V 4 bases and J 5 bases, with 18 bases left between them. The V gene's germline CDR1 is KGHDR and CDR2 SFDVKD.

Worth noting for this clonotype: A much larger clonotype is one base distant, so this may be a read error. The rearrangement uses TRBV6-2 or TRBV6-3 and TRBJ1-1; tentative D call: TRBD1 (6 bases). The CDR3 runs to 16 residues. Germline V gene data show CDR1 as MNHEY and CDR2 as SVGEGT. CDR3 residues: CTSSEGAGAPPTEAFF. The CDR3 coding sequence is TGTACCAGCAGTGAAGGCGCAGGGGCCCCCCCCACTGAAGCTTTCTTT.

The J gene is TRBJ1-1, the V gene TRBV29-1; no clear D. CDR1 SQVTM and CDR2 ANQGSEA come from the germline V gene. This CDR3 comprises 10 residues. V was cut by 7 bases and J by 2 bases, with 5 bases left in between. The chain's CDR3 is CSAANTEAFF. The CDR3 nucleotides are TGCAGCGCCGCAAACACTGAAGCTTTCTTT. Full variable domain (rest looked up from reference TRBV29-1 and TRBJ1-1): SAVISQKPSRDICQRGTSLTIQCQVDSQVTMMFWYRQQPGQSLTLIATANQGSEATYESGFVIDKFPISRPNLTFSTLTVSNMSPEDSSIYLCSAANTEAFFGQGTRLTVV.

This clonotype appeared many times. The V gene is TRBV12-3 or TRBV12-4, the J gene TRBJ2-1; D may match TRBD1 or TRBD2 (5 bases each). The CDR3 contains 15 residues. The V and J ends lost 5 bases and 0 bases respectively, with 11 bases between them. CDR3 amino acids: CASSRGGSSYNEQFF. DNA of the CDR3: TGTGCCAGCAGTCGTGGGGGTAGCTCCTACAATGAGCAGTTCTTC.

The chain has TRBV12-3 or TRBV12-4 and TRBJ1-4; a weak D match, TRBD1 (5 bases). The CDR3 extends over 13 amino acids. V gave up 8 bases and J gave up 8 bases, with 15 bases separating them. CDR3 nucleotides: TGTGCCAGCGGGGGGAGGGTTAAGGAAAAACTGTTTTTT. Protein sequence: CASGGRVKEKLFF.

In regard to this clonotype: This may be a read error: a much more frequent sequence differs by one nucleotide. The genes are TRBV19 and TRBJ2-2; 9 bases line up with TRBD1. There are 14 residues in the CDR3. The junction had 4 bases not matched to a gene; V was cut back by 8 bases and J by 3 bases. The germline gives CDR1 LNHDA, CDR2 SQIVND (reference sequence). CDR3 coding DNA: TGTGCCAGTGGAAGGACAGGGGACACCGGGGAGCTGTTTTTT. It specifies CASGRTGDTGELFF.

This clonotype was observed many times. The chain recombines TRBV6-5 with TRBJ1-3; TRBD1 might be the D (5 bases). V was shortened by 4 bases and J by 4 bases, with 17 bases between the two germline ends. The germline V gene encodes CDR1 MNHEY and CDR2 SVGAGI. The CDR3 length is 16 residues. CDR3 loop: CASSSLRDHQGNTIYF. In nucleotides, the CDR3 is TGTGCCAGCAGTTCCCTCCGGGACCATCAGGGAAACACCATATATTTT.

This clonotype was found a few times. This chain links TRBV5-4 with TRBJ2-2; D remains ambiguous. The V end was cut by 7 bases, the J end by 2 bases, with 6 bases between. The CDR3 covers 12 residues. Per the germline V gene, CDR1 is SGHNT and CDR2 is YYREEE (reference sequence). The CDR3 loop is CASGPNTGELFF. The CDR3 DNA is TGTGCCAGCGGACCCAACACCGGGGAGCTGTTTTTT.

V is TRBV12-3 or TRBV12-4 and J is TRBJ1-1; D is undetermined. This CDR3 has 10 residues. V lost 10 bases to trimming and J lost 1 base, with 4 bases between them. Here the CDR3 DNA reads TGTGCCACCTGGAACACTGAAGCTTTCTTT. It is translated as CATWNTEAFF.

In its sample, this clonotype was seen a few times. This clone may be a read error of a much larger clone one base away. Because the CDR3 is missing its conserved closing phenylalanine or tryptophan, this is likely a read error. The chain is built from TRBV30 and TRBJ1-1, with D unclear. CDR1 is GTSNPN and CDR2 is SVGIG in the germline V gene (reference sequence). The CDR3 runs to 11 residues. V was trimmed by 5 bases and J by 8 bases, leaving 12 bases between them. The DNA of the CDR3 is TGTGCCTGGGCAGACAACTCCGAAGCTTTCTCT. This sequence encodes CAWADNSEAFS.

J is TRBJ1-1 and V is TRBV7-6; D is ambiguous. In germline, CDR1 is SGHVS, CDR2 FNYEAQ. Trimming left V 5 bases short and J 6 bases short, with 13 bases between. The CDR3 extends over 13 amino acids. As DNA, the CDR3 is TGTGCCAGCAGCCCGGCGCGTGGGGCTGAAGCTTTCTTT. Translation: CASSPARGAEAFF.

The chain's CDR3 is CASSLEYTTGTGKSAEAFF. CDR3 coding DNA: TGTGCCAGCAGCTTAGAATATACAACCGGGACAGGAAAATCAGCTGAAGCTTTCTTT. The rearrangement links TRBV7-2 to TRBJ1-1; 8 positions match TRBD1. Germline V gene data show CDR1 as SGHTA and CDR2 as FQGNSA. This CDR3 comprises 19 residues. J was trimmed by 6 bases and V by 1 base; bases with no gene match: 19.

This clonotype was counted many times. The chain combines TRBV5-1 with TRBJ1-5; the D is unclear. CDR3 size: 17 residues. The germline V gene encodes CDR1 SGHRS and CDR2 YFSETQ. Trimming pared 4 bases from V and 4 bases from J, leaving 21 bases between. The CDR3 sequence is CASSRISSVGRNQPQHF. As DNA, the CDR3 is TGCGCCAGCAGCCGGATAAGTTCGGTTGGGCGGAATCAGCCCCAGCATTTT.

This chain joins TRBV27 and TRBJ2-2; 9 nucleotides align to TRBD1. The CDR3 extends over 16 amino acids. Germline loops: CDR1 MNHEY, CDR2 SMNVEV (reference sequence). V trimming: 6 bases; J trimming: 7 bases; junction bases outside the gene matches: 12. The CDR3 sequence: CASRPGTGHIIGELFF. CDR3 nucleotide sequence: TGTGCCAGCAGACCCGGGACAGGGCATATCATCGGGGAGCTGTTTTTT.

This clonotype appeared a few times. The CDR3 nucleotides read TGTGCCACCAGTTACACAAGACCGACCTATGGCTACACCTTC. Translating it yields CATSYTRPTYGYTF. The chain carries TRBV15 and TRBJ1-2, with D uncertain. The CDR3 is 14 residues long. Trimming left V 6 bases short and J 4 bases short, with 15 bases between. The germline gives CDR1 LNHNV, CDR2 YYDKDF (reference sequence). Full variable domain (outside the CDR3, taken from reference TRBV15 and TRBJ1-2): DAMVIQNPRYQVTQFGKPVTLSCSQTLNHNVMYWYQQKSSQAPKLLFHYYDKDFNNEADTPDNFQSRRPNTSFCFLDIRSPGLGDTAMYLCATSYTRPTYGYTFGSGTRLTVV.

The gene calls are TRBV27 and TRBJ2-5; the D gene is possibly TRBD1 (5 bases). The germline V gene encodes CDR1 MNHEY and CDR2 SMNVEV (reference sequence). The CDR3 contains 15 residues. Trimming took 0 bases from V and 1 from J, leaving 9 bases between them. CDR3 in DNA: TGTGCCAGCAGTTTATCGGCAGGGTCCCAAGAGACCCAGTACTTC. Translation gives CASSLSAGSQETQYF.

This clonotype occurred many times. The chain uses TRBV5-1 and TRBJ2-7; TRBD1 aligns across 10 bases. Looked up from germline, CDR1 is SGHRS and CDR2 is YFSETQ. The length of the CDR3 is 16 residues. The junction had 7 bases not matched to a gene; V was cut back by 0 bases and J by 4 bases. CDR3 DNA sequence: TGCGCCAGCAGCTTGGACTCCCCGGGACAGGGGTACGAGCAGTACTTC. Translating gives CASSLDSPGQGYEQYF.

In this sample, this clonotype turned up many times. The chain carries TRBV15 and TRBJ1-1; no clear D. Germline assignment: CDR1 LNHNV and CDR2 YYDKDF (reference sequence). Trimming took off 1 base at V and 0 bases at J, with 6 bases between the two ends. The CDR3 spans 14 residues. CDR3 in amino acids: CATSRAQMNTEAFF. The CDR3 DNA sequence: TGTGCCACCAGCAGAGCCCAAATGAACACTGAAGCTTTCTTT.